The clone carrying this T cell receptor (beta chain) occurred many times. This sample's time point: newly diagnosed GD, antithyroid drugs for less than 3 months. PBMC-extracted RNA yielded the TCR library. Clinicians diagnosed Graves' disease using American Thyroid Association guidelines. Trimming stripped 3 bases from V and 1 base from J, with 8 bases between. This CDR3 has 14 amino acids. Germline V gene lookup returns CDR1 SGHVS and CDR2 FQNEAQ. The entry originates in a study of regulatory T cells in long-lasting Graves disease. Libraries of TCR beta came from iRepertoire HTBI primers plus Arm-PCR of CDR3 regions. TCRdb re-analysed the multiplex PCR reads in MiXCR, keeping a single row per CDR3 protein. The repertoire holds hundreds of thousands of distinct CDR3 sequences, with about 16% as singletons. This sample also belongs to another study, concerning T cells in Graves' hyperthyroidism and ophthalmopathy.

This receptor was taken from a woman aged 40 to 65 with Graves disease. This chain links TRBV7-8 with TRBJ2-3, with D unresolved. This specimen was peripheral blood mononuclear cells (PBMCs), taken at new diagnosis, from a patient treated with antithyroid drugs. CDR3 protein: CASSLRPRTDTQYF. The CDR3 DNA follows: TGTGCCAGCAGCTTGCGACCCCGCACAGATACGCAGTATTTT.